This T cell receptor (beta chain) derives from a study of response to subunit inactivated influenza vaccine. From the RT-PCR reads, TCRdb called clonotypes with MiXCR, one entry per CDR3 protein. Of about 170,000 distinct CDR3 sequences listed, 12% are singletons. This CDR3 contains 15 residues. V lost 5 bases, J lost 8 bases, and 18 bases lay in between. CDR1 and CDR2 from the germline V gene are MNHNS and SASEGT. These same data were also listed under a study on T cells expressing NK-cell markers. Per that study: UMI-tagged 5'RACE template switching yielded the TCR beta cDNA. Sequenced donors, eight in total, included seven who were HCMV-seropositive and one who was seronegative. The sorts in several experiments were restricted to alpha-beta TCR T cells by an anti-gamma-delta TCR antibody. Dominant NKG2C+ clonotypes accounted for roughly 1.0-7.5% of CD8+ T cells in a handful of donors.

The chain couples TRBV6-1 to TRBJ1-4; D is perhaps TRBD1 (5 bases). The origin of this receptor is a middle-aged man who received an inactivated influenza vaccine. Material: CD8+ T cells sorted from PBMCs, obtained about 12 days after vaccination. The CDR3 loop is CASSTAGTGSEKLFF. As DNA, the CDR3 is TGTGCCAGCAGTACCGCCGGGACGGGATCCGAAAAACTGTTTTTT.